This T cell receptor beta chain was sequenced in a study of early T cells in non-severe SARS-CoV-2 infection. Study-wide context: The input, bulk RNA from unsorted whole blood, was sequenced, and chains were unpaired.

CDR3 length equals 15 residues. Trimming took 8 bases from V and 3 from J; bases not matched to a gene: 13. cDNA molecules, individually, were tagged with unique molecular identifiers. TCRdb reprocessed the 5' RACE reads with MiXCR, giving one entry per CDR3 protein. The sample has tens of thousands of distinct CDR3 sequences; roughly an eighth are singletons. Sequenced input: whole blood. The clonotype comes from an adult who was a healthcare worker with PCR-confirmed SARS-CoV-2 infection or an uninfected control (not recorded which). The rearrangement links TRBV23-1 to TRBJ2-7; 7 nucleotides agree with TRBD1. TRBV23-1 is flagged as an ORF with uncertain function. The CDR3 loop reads CASSHDWDSHYEQYF. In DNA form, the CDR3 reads TGCGCCAGCTCTCATGACTGGGACAGCCACTACGAGCAGTACTTC.